The 4 T cell receptor beta chains presented below share a single source sample, sequenced in a study of blood T cell repertoires in COVID-19. Assay: immunoSEQ multiplex PCR; the TCRdb copy retains only in-frame clones and omits some. The sample has a few hundred thousand clones, about 80% seen once. Material for sequencing was peripheral blood. These receptors originate from a woman aged 55-69 years with acute or convalescent COVID-19.

The count of this clone is one. V and J are TRBV4-2 and TRBJ2-7, with D tentatively TRBD1 (5 bases). With 0 bases removed from V and 3 bases from J, the gap between germline ends came to 18 bases. Germline lookup yields CDR1 LGHNA and CDR2 YNFKEQ. CDR3 size: 17 residues. CDR3 sequence: CASSQDLVGGQGYEQYF. DNA of the CDR3: TGTGCCAGCAGCCAAGATCTCGTGGGTGGGCAGGGCTACGAGCAGTACTTC.

The genes are TRBV3-1 (or the pseudogene TRBV3-2) and TRBJ1-2; D unresolved. The CDR3 spans 16 residues. CDR1 and CDR2 (germline): LGHDT, YNNKEL (reference sequence). Trimming pared 0 bases from V and 5 bases from J, leaving 16 bases between. In DNA form, the CDR3 reads TGTGCCAGCAGCCAAGAGGGGATGCCCAGAGGGTATGGCTACACCTTC. Its protein product is CASSQEGMPRGYGYTF.

The J gene is TRBJ2-1, the V gene TRBV23-1, with D possibly TRBD2 on 6 matching bases. TRBV23-1 is an ORF, and what it does is uncertain. The V end lost 0 bases, the J end lost 4 bases, and 13 bases lay between the germline ends. The CDR3 contains 16 residues. This chain's CDR3 is CASSQSYRGTYNEQFF. The CDR3, as DNA: TGCGCCAGCAGTCAATCGTACCGGGGGACGTACAATGAGCAGTTCTTC.

The V gene is TRBV19, the J gene TRBJ2-2; TRBD2 agrees at 10 bases. CDR1 and CDR2 from the germline V gene are LNHDA and SQIVND (reference sequence). CDR3 length equals 15 residues. Losses at the gene ends were 4 bases for V and 6 bases for J; bases not matched to a gene: 5. Here the CDR3 DNA reads TGTGCCAGTAGTAGCGTAGCGGGGGGACCCGGGGAGCTGTTTTTT. Translated: CASSSVAGGPGELFF.